This T cell receptor (beta chain) comes out of a study of identical twins. TCRdb ran MiXCR on the 5' RACE reads and lists one entry per CDR3 protein. The sample includes 450,000 to 600,000 distinct CDR3 sequences, approximately 20% of them seen just once. Germline CDR1 reads SEHNR; CDR2 reads FQNEAQ (reference sequence). V lost 4 bases, J lost 5 bases, and 4 bases stayed unmatched. The CDR3 loop spans 15 amino acids. These same records also appear under a second study, on yellow fever vaccine responses in identical twins.

Sequencing was done on a sample of CD4+ T cells sorted from blood. The V call is TRBV7-9, the J call TRBJ2-3; TRBD2 matches at 12 bases. The TCR sequence derives from a woman between 18 and 29 years old in good health. The CDR3 nucleotides read TGTGCCAGCAGCTCCCTAGCGGGGGGGCAAGATACGCAGTATTTT. Translated, it gives CASSSLAGGQDTQYF. Combining the CDR3 with reference TRBV7-9 and TRBJ2-3 gives the whole variable domain DTGVSQNPRHKITKRGQNVTFRCDPISEHNRLYWYRQTLGQGPEFLTYFQNEAQLEKSRLLSDRFSAERPKGSFSTLEIQRTEQGDSAMYLCASSSLAGGQDTQYFGPGTRLTVL.